The present TCR beta chain was sequenced within a study of T cell responses to AZD1222 COVID-19 vaccine. Study-wide context: Analyses pooled second doses at about 4 or about 12 weeks.

Study findings and constraints: Across the whole spike, CD4 TCRs peaked at regions 160-218 and 743-854. Donors in the cohort were predominantly white British and more often female, and clonal diversity was possibly underestimated.

Details on this clone: Its antigen is currently unknown.

The CDR3 is 14 residues long. Between the trimmed V and J ends, which lost 2 bases and 7 bases, there was a span of 14 bases. Germline CDR1 is GTSNPN and CDR2 is SVGIG (reference sequence). The protocol was immunoSEQ multiplex PCR, while the TCRdb copy is restricted to in-frame clones and leaves out a portion. Of about 140,000 clones in the sample, 92% were seen once. The receptor was derived from an adult in good health. The chain couples TRBV30 to TRBJ2-2; D possibly corresponds to TRBD2 (6 bases). The starting material was peripheral blood, obtained on day 0 of AZD1222 vaccination. For the CDR3, the DNA is TGTGCCTGGAGTCGGAACATGGGGGGCGGGGAGCTGTTTTTT. It is translated as CAWSRNMGGGELFF.